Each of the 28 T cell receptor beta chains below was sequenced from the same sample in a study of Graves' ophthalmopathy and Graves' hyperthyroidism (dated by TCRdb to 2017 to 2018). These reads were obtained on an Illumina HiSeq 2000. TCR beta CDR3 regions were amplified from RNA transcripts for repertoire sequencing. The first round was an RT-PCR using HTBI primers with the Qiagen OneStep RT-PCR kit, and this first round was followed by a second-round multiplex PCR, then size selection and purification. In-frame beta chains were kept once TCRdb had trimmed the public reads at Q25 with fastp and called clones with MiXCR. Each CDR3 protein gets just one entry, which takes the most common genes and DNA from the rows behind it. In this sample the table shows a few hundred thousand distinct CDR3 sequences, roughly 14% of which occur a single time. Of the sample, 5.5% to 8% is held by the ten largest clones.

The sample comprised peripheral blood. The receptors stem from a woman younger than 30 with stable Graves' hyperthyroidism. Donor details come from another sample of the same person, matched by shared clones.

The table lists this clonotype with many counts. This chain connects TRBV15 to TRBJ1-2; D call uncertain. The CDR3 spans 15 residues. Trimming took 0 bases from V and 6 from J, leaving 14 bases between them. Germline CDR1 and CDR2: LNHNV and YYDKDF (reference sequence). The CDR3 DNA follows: TGTGCCACCAGCAGAGATCAAGGCAGGATTGATGGCTACACCTTC. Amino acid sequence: CATSRDQGRIDGYTF. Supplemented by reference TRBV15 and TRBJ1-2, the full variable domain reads DAMVIQNPRYQVTQFGKPVTLSCSQTLNHNVMYWYQQKSSQAPKLLFHYYDKDFNNEADTPDNFQSRRPNTSFCFLDIRSPGLGDTAMYLCATSRDQGRIDGYTFGSGTRLTVV.

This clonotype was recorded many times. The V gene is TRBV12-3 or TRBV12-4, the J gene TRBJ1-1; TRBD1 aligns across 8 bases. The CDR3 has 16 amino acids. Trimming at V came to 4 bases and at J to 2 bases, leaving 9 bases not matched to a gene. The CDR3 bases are TGTGCCAGCAGTTCCCCAGGACAGGGCTATAACACTGAAGCTTTCTTT. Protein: CASSSPGQGYNTEAFF.

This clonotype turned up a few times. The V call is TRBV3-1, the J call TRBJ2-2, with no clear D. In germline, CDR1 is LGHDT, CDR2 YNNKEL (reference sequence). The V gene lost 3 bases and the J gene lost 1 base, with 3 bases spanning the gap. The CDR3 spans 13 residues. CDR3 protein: CASSHLNTGELFF. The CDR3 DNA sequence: TGTGCCAGCAGCCACTTGAACACCGGGGAGCTGTTTTTT.

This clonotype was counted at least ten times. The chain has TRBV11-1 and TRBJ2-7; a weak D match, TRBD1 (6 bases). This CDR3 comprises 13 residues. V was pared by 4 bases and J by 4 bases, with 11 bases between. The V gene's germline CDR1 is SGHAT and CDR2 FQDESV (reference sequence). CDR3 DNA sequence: TGTGCCAGCAGCTCGACAGGCGGATACGAGCAGTACTTC. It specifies CASSSTGGYEQYF.

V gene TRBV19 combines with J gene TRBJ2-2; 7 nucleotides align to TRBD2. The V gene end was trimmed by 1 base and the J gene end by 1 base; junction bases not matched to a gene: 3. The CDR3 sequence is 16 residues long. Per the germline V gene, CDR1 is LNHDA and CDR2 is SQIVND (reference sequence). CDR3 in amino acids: CASSIVGGMNTGELFF. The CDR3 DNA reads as TGTGCCAGTAGTATAGTGGGAGGGATGAACACCGGGGAGCTGTTTTTT.

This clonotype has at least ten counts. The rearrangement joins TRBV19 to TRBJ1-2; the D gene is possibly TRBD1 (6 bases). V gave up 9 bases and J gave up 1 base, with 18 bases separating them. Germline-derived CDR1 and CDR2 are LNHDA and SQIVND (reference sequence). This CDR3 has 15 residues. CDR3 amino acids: CASRDTPLRNYGYTF. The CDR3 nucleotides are TGTGCCAGCCGGGACACGCCACTTCGTAACTATGGCTACACCTTC. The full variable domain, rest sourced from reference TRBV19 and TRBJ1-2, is DGGITQSPKYLFRKEGQNVTLSCEQNLNHDAMYWYRQDPGQGLRLIYYSQIVNDFQKGDIAEGYSVSREKKESFPLTVTSAQKNPTAFYLCASRDTPLRNYGYTFGSGTRLTVV.

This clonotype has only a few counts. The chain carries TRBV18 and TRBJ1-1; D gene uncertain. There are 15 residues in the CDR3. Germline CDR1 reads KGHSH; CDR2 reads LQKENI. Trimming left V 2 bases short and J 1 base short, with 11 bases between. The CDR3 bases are TGTGCCAGCTCACCAGAATCAGGAAAGAACACTGAAGCTTTCTTT. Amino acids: CASSPESGKNTEAFF.

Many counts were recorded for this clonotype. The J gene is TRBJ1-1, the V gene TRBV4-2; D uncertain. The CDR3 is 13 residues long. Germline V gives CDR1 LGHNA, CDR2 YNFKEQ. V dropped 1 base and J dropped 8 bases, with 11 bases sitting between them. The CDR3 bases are TGTGCCAGCAGCCAAGCGGGTAAATGGGAAGCTTTCTTT. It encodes CASSQAGKWEAFF.

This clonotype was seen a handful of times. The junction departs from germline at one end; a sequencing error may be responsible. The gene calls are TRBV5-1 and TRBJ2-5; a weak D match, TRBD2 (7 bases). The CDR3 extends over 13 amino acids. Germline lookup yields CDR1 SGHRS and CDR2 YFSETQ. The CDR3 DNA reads TGCGCCAGCAGCTTGAGGGGGGGAGAGACCAAGTACTTC. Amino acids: CASSLRGGETKYF.

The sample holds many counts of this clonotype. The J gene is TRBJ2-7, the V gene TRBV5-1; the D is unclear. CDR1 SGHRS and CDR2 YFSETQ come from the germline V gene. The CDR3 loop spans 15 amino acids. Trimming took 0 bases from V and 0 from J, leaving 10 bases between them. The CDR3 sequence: CASSLGQLGSYEQYF. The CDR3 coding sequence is TGCGCCAGCAGCTTGGGACAATTGGGCTCCTACGAGCAGTACTTC.

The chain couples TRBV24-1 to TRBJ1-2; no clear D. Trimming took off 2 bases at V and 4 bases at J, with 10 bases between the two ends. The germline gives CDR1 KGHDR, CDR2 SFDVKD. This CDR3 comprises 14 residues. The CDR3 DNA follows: TGTGCCACCAGTGATTCCGACACGACCTATGGCTACACCTTC. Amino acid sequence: CATSDSDTTYGYTF.

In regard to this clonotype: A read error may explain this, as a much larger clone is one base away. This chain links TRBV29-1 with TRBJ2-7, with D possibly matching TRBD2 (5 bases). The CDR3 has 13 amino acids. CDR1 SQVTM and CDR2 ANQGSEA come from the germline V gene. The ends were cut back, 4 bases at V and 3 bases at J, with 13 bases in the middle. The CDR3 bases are TGCAGCGTTGCTGAGAGGGCCATCTACGAGCAGTACTTC. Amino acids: CSVAERAIYEQYF.

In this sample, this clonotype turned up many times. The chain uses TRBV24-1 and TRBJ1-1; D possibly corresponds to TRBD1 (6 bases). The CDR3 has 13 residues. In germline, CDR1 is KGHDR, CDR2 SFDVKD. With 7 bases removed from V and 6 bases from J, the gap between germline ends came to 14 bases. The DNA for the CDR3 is TGTGCCACCAGAACAACAGGGCATGCTGAAGCTTTCTTT. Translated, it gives CATRTTGHAEAFF.

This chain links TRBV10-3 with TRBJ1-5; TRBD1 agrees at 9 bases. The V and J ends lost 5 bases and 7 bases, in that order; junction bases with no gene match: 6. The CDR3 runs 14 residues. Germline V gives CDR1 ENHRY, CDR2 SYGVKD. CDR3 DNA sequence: TGTGCCATCAGTTCCGGGACAGGGCTCCAGCCCCAGCATTTT. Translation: CAISSGTGLQPQHF.

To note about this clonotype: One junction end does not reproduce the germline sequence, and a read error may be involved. As DNA, the CDR3 is TGTGCCATCCGAGCCGGGGATCTGTTTTTT. Protein sequence: CAIRAGDLFF. The chain links TRBV12-3 or TRBV12-4 to TRBJ2-2; D is possibly TRBD2 (5 bases). The CDR3 is 10 residues long.

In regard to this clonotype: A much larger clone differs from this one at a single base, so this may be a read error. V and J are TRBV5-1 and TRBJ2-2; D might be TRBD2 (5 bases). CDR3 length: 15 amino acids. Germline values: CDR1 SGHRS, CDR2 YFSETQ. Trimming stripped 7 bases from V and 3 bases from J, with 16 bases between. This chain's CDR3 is CASCPRREYTGELFF. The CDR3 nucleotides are TGCGCCAGCTGCCCCAGACGGGAATACACCGGGGAGCTGTTTTTT.

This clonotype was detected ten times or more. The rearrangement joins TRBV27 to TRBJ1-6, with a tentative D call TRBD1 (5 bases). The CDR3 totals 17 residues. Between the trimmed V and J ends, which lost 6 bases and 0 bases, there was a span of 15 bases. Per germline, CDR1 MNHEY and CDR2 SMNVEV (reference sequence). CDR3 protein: CASSPGTASSYNSPLHF. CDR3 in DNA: TGTGCCAGCAGCCCCGGGACGGCGAGCTCCTATAATTCACCCCTCCACTTT.

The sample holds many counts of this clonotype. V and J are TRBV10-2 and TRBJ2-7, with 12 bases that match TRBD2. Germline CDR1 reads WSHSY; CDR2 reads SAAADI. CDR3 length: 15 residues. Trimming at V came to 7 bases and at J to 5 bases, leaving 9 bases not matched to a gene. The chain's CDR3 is CASTLTSGGPHEQYF. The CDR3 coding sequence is TGCGCCAGCACTCTAACTAGCGGGGGGCCTCACGAGCAGTACTTC.

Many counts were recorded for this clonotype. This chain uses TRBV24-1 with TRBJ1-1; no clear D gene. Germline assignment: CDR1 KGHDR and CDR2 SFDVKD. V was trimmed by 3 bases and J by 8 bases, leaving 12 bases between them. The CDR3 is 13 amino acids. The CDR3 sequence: CATSDRSGVEAFF. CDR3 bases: TGTGCCACCAGTGATCGCTCCGGGGTAGAAGCTTTCTTT.

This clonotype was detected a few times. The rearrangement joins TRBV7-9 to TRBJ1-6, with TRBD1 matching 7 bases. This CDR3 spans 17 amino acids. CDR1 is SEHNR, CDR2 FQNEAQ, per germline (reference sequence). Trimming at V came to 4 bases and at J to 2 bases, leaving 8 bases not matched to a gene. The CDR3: CASSSVTGLAYNSPLHF. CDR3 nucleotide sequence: TGTGCCAGCAGCTCGGTGACAGGGCTGGCCTATAATTCACCCCTCCACTTT.

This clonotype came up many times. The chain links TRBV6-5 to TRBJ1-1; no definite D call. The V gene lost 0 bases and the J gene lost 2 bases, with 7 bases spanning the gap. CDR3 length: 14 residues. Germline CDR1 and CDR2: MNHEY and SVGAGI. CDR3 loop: CASSYSRLNTEAFF. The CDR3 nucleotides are TGTGCCAGCAGTTACTCACGCCTTAACACTGAAGCTTTCTTT.

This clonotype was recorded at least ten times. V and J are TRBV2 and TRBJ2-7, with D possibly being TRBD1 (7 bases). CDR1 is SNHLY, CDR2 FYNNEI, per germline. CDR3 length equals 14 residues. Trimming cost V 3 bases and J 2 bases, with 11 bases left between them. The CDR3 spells CASSDRGETYEQYF. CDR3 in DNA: TGTGCCAGCAGTGACAGGGGGGAGACCTACGAGCAGTACTTC.

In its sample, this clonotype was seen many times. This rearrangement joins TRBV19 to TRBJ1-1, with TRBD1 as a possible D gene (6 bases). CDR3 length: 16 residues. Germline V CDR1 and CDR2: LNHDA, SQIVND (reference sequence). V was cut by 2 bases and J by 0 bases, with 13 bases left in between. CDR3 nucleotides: TGTGCCAGTAGTATAAGGGGGTCCTATCTGAACACTGAAGCTTTCTTT. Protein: CASSIRGSYLNTEAFF.

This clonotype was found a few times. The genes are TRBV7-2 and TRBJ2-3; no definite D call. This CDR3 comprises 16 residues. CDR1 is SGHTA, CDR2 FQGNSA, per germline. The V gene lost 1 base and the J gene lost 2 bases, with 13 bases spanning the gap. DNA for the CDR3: TGTGCCAGCAGCTTAGGCTACCGACTTTACACAGATACGCAGTATTTT. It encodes CASSLGYRLYTDTQYF.

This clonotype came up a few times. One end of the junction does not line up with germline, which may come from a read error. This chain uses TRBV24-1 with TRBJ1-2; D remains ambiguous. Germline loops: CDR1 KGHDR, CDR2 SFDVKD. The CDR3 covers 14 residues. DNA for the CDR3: TGTGCCAGCAGTGAAGCGGTAGTCGGGTATGGCTACACCTTC. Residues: CASSEAVVGYGYTF.

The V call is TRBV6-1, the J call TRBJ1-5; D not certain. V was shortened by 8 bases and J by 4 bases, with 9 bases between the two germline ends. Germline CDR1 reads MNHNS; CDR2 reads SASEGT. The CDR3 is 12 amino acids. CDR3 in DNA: TGTGCCAGCTCCGGTATAAATCAGCCCCAGCATTTT. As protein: CASSGINQPQHF.

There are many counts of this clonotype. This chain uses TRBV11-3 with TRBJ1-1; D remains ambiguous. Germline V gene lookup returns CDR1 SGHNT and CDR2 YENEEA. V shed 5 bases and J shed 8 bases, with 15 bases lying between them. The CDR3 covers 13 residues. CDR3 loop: CASSVLEGAEAFF. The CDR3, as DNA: TGTGCCAGCAGCGTCTTGGAAGGCGCCGAAGCTTTCTTT.

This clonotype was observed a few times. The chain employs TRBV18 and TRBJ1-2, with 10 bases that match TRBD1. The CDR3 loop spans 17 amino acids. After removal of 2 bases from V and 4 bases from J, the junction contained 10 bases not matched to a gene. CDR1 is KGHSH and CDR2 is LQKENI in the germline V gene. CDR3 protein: CASSPSPTTGGVYGYTF. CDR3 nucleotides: TGTGCCAGCTCACCATCCCCCACGACAGGGGGCGTCTATGGCTACACCTTC. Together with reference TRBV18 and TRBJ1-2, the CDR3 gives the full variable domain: NAGVMQNPRHLVRRRGQEARLRCSPMKGHSHVYWYRQLPEEGLKFMVYLQKENIIDESGMPKERFSAEFPKEGPSILRIQQVVRGDSAAYFCASSPSPTTGGVYGYTFGSGTRLTVV.